This T cell receptor beta chain is from a study of T cell repertoires in cytomegalovirus infection. The wider study: CMV epitopes that were recently identified and HLA-C-restricted were used alongside well-studied HLA-B-restricted ones. Whole-study findings and limits: Summed public TCR beta family frequency identified CMV carriers bearing the relevant HLA.

This clonotype was found many times. The antigen is not known. MiXCR, run by TCRdb on the reads, gives a single entry per CDR3 protein. The data hold 900,000 to 950,000 distinct CDR3 sequences, with 31% observed a single time. V was shortened by 2 bases and J by 4 bases, with 8 bases between the two germline ends. The CDR3 extends over 13 amino acids. Per germline, CDR1 SGHVS and CDR2 FQNEAQ. Sequences were derived from cultured CD8+ T cells from PBMCs, sampled from culture after CMV antigen stimulation. The chain combines TRBV7-8 with TRBJ2-5; D unresolved. The clonotype originates from a human donor in good health (CMV status not recorded). Some clones in this sample may be carry-over from other donors' samples. CDR3 bases: TGTGCCAGCAGCTTAAGGCGGCTAGAGACCCAGTACTTC. This sequence encodes CASSLRRLETQYF.